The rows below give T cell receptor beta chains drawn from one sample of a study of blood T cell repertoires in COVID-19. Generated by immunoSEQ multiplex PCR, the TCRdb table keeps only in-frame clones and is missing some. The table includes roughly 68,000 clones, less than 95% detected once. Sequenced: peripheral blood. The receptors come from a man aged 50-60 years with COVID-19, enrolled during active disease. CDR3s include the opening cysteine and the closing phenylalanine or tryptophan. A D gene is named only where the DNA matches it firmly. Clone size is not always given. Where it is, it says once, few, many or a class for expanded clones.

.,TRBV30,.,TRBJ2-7,TGTGCCTGGAGTCTTGGACTTGACAACATCTACGAGCAGTACTTC,CAWSLGLDNIYEQYF
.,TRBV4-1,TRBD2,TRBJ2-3,TGCGCCAGCAGCCAGGGACTAGCGGGAGGGCCCGCTGCGACCACAGATACGCAGTATTTT,CASSQGLAGGPAATTDTQYF
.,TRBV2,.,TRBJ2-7,TGTGCCAGCAGCTCGAGGGCATACGAGCAGTACTTC,CASSSRAYEQYF
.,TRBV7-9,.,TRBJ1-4,TGTGCCAGCAGGAAAGAGGCGGGGACTAATGAAAAACTGTTTTTT,CASRKEAGTNEKLFF
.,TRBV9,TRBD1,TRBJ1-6,TGTGCCAGCAGCATCAGCCCCAGGACAGGGTGGGAATCACCCCTCCACTTT,CASSISPRTGWESPLHF
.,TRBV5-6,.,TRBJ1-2,TGTGCCAGCAGCTTGGTTCAACCTCTCAGGGATGGCTACACCTTC,CASSLVQPLRDGYTF
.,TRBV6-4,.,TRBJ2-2,TGTGCCAGCAGTGCTGGCTGGAACACCGGGGAGCTGTTTTTT,CASSAGWNTGELFF
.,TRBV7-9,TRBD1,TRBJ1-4,TGTGCCAGCAGCCCGGGACAGGGGGCTGAAAAACTGTTTTTT,CASSPGQGAEKLFF
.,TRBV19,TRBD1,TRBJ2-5,TGTGCCAGTAGTCTAAAGACAGGGGTCAAGACCCAGTACTTC,CASSLKTGVKTQYF
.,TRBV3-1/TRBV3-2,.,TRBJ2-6,TGTGCCAGCGAGAGTAGTGCTGGGGCCAACGTCCTGACTTTC,CASESSAGANVLTF
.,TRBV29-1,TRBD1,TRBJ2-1,TGCAGCGTTGAAGACACCGGACAGGGGTTGCATGAGCAGTTCTTC,CSVEDTGQGLHEQFF
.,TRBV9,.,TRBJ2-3,TGTGCCAGCAGTACCTCCTCGGCAGATACGCAGTATTTT,CASSTSSADTQYF
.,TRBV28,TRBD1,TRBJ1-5,TGTGCCAGCAGTTCCCGGTACCCGACAGGGGCGAGACAGCCCCAGCATTTT,CASSSRYPTGARQPQHF
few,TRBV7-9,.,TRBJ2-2,TGTGCCAGCAGCTTACCGGCAGGGGCCACCGGGGAGCTGTTTTTT,CASSLPAGATGELFF
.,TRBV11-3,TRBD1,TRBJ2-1,TGTGCCAGCAGCCAGTCCCGGGACAGGGACCATGAGCAGTTCTTC,CASSQSRDRDHEQFF
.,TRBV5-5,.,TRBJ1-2,TGTGCCAGCAGCTTAGGGAGCTATGGCTACACCTTC,CASSLGSYGYTF
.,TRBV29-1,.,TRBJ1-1,TGCAGCGTTAACAGGGCCGACACTGAAGCTTTCTTT,CSVNRADTEAFF
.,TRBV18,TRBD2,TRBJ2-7,TGTGCCAGCTCGCGGACTAGCGGGAGAGGAGGCAACGAGCAGTACTTC,CASSRTSGRGGNEQYF
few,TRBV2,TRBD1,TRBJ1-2,TGTGCCAGCAATAACAGGGGTACTAACTATGGCTACACCTTC,CASNNRGTNYGYTF
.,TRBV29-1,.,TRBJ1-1,TGCAGCGTTGACAGGTTTCCAGAAGCTTTCTTT,CSVDRFPEAFF
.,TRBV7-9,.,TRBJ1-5,TGTGCCAGCGACAGCGGGCAGGGTAACCCTCAGCCCCAGCATTTT,CASDSGQGNPQPQHF
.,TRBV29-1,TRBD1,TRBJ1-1,TGCAGCGTGCGGACAGGGGGCCGGACTGAAGCTTTCTTT,CSVRTGGRTEAFF
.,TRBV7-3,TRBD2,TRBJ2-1,TGTGCCAGCAGCGACGGGACTAGCAGACACAATGAGCAGTTCTTC,CASSDGTSRHNEQFF
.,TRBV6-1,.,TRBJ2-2,TGTGCCAGCAGCGAACCTCCCAGGGGTCTCACCGGGGAGCTGTTTTTT,CASSEPPRGLTGELFF
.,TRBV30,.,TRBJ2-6,TGTGCCTGGAAATTTGTCAGCTCTGGGGCCAACGTCCTGACTTTC,CAWKFVSSGANVLTF
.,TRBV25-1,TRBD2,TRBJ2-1,TGTGCCAGCAGTTGGACTAGCGGGAGGGCCTCGGATGAGCAGTTCTTC,CASSWTSGRASDEQFF
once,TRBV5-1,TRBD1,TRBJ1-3,TGCGCCAGCAGCTTGGCCGGGACAGGCCCTGGAAACACCATATATTTT,CASSLAGTGPGNTIYF
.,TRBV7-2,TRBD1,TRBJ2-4,TGTGCCAGCAGCAAACGGACAGGGCCGGCCAAAAACATTCAGTACTTC,CASSKRTGPAKNIQYF
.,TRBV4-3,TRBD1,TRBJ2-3,TGCGCCAGCAGCCAAGATCCACCGGGACAGGGGGTTGCTACGCAGTATTTT,CASSQDPPGQGVATQYF
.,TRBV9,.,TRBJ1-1,TGTGCCAGCAGCGCCAGGTCGAACACTGAAGCTTTCTTT,CASSARSNTEAFF
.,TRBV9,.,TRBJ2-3,TGTGCCAGCGGGTTTGGGCAGGGCCGAGATACGCAGTATTTT,CASGFGQGRDTQYF
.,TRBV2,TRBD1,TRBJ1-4,TGTGCCAGCGGGACAGGGTGGGAAAAACTGTTTTTT,CASGTGWEKLFF
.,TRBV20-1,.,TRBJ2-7,TGCAGTGCTAGTTTACCTCGGGAACTCTCCTACGAGCAGTACTTC,CSASLPRELSYEQYF
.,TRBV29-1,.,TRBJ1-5,TGCAGCGTTGGTTTGAGGAGTCGAGGGACTAATCAGCCCCAGCATTTT,CSVGLRSRGTNQPQHF
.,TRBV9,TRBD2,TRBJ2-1,TGTGCCAGCAGCACACAAACTAGCGGCTCCTACAATGAGCAGTTCTTC,CASSTQTSGSYNEQFF
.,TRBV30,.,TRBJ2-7,TGTGCCTGGAGCCGACAGGAGAATATCGAGCAGTACTTC,CAWSRQENIEQYF
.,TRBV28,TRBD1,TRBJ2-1,TGTGCCAGCAGTTTATCCAGGGGGCGCAATGAGCAGTTCTTC,CASSLSRGRNEQFF
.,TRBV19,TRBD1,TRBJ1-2,TGTGCCAGTAGTACCCGGACAGGGCCTCACGGCTACACCTTC,CASSTRTGPHGYTF
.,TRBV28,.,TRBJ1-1,TGTGCCAGCAGTTCGACAGTAATGAACACTGAAGCTTTCTTT,CASSSTVMNTEAFF
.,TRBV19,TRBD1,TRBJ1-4,TGTGCCAGTAGTTCCAGGGGGGCGAGGACTAATGAAAAACTGTTTTTT,CASSSRGARTNEKLFF
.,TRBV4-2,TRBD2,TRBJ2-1,TGTGCCAGCAGCCAGGGACTAGCGGGAGCCAAGGGAGGTAACAATGAGCAGTTCTTC,CASSQGLAGAKGGNNEQFF
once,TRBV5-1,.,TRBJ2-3,TGCGCCAGCAGCTTGGATCTAGCGTCAGATACGCAGTATTTT,CASSLDLASDTQYF
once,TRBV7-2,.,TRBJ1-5,TGTGCCAGCAGCGACAGGTTATACCGCAATCAGCCCCAGCATTTT,CASSDRLYRNQPQHF
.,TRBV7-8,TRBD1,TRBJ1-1,TGTGCCAGCAGCCTCCTCCCGTGGGCAGGGGGTGAAGCTTTCTTT,CASSLLPWAGGEAFF
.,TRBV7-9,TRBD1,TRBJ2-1,TGTGCCAGCAGCTCGAGGCGGGACAGGGGATCCTACAATGAGCAGTTCTTC,CASSSRRDRGSYNEQFF
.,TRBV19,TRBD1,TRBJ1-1,TGTGCCAGTAGTATATCGTTGCAGGGGGCCACTGAAGCTTTCTTT,CASSISLQGATEAFF
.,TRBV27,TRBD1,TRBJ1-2,TGTGCCAGCAGTTTATCACAGGGGGCGTATGGCTACACCTTC,CASSLSQGAYGYTF
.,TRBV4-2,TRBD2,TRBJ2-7,TGTGCCAGCAGCCAGTCAGGGAGGGCCTCCTACGAGCAGTACTTC,CASSQSGRASYEQYF
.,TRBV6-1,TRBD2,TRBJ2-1,TGTGCCAGCAGTGGACTAGCGGGAGGGCCGAGAAATGAGCAGTTCTTC,CASSGLAGGPRNEQFF
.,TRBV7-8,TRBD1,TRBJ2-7,TGTGCCAGCAGCTTGGTACCGGGACAGGGCTACGAGCAGTACTTC,CASSLVPGQGYEQYF
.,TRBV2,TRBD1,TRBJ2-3,TGTGCCAGCAGGGCGACAGGGGTGTACACAGATACGCAGTATTTT,CASRATGVYTDTQYF
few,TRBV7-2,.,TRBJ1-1,TGTGCCAGCAGCCGTGACATGCGGAACACTGAAGCTTTCTTT,CASSRDMRNTEAFF
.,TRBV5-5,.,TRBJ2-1,TGTGCCAGCAGCCTTTTAAGCTCCAATGAGCAGTTCTTC,CASSLLSSNEQFF
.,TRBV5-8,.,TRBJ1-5,TGTGCCAGCAGCTTGGATGGGGAGATTCAACAGCCCCAGCATTTT,CASSLDGEIQQPQHF
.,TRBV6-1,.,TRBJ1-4,TGTGCCAGCAGTGATTGGGCCGCAACTAATGAAAAACTGTTTTTT,CASSDWAATNEKLFF
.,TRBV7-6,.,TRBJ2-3,TGTGCCAGCAGGGGGCAGCCCACAGATACGCAGTATTTT,CASRGQPTDTQYF